The 20 T cell receptor beta chains in this list originate from one sample, sequenced in a study of T cell changes during pregnancy in multiple sclerosis. The method was immunoSEQ multiplex PCR; TCRdb's version includes in-frame clones alone and lacks a portion of them. The table lists under 40,000 clones, 80% to 95% of them singletons, with around 0.45% in the top ten. Sequences were derived from CD4+ T cells from peripheral blood mononuclear cells, sampled in the third trimester of pregnancy. The receptors originated from a female donor in good health, enrolled as a control in a pregnancy study.

This chain's CDR3 is CASSHGEGETQYF. The CDR3 nucleotides read TGTGCCAGCAGCCATGGAGAAGGAGAGACCCAGTACTTC. This chain joins TRBV7-9 and TRBJ2-5; D not resolved. Trimming left V 5 bases short and J 4 bases short, with 11 bases between. Germline V gene lookup returns CDR1 SEHNR and CDR2 FQNEAQ (reference sequence). The CDR3 totals 13 residues. Looking up the rest from reference TRBV7-9 and TRBJ2-5 gives the full variable domain: DTGVSQNPRHKITKRGQNVTFRCDPISEHNRLYWYRQTLGQGPEFLTYFQNEAQLEKSRLLSDRFSAERPKGSFSTLEIQRTEQGDSAMYLCASSHGEGETQYFGPGTRLLVL.

The chain couples TRBV6-5 to TRBJ1-3; 10 nucleotides align to TRBD1. V lost 4 bases to trimming and J lost 6 bases; unmatched junction nucleotides: 6. Germline V lookup: CDR1 MNHEY, CDR2 SVGAGI. The CDR3 has 15 amino acids. CDR3 loop: CASSFTGTGANTIYF. DNA for the CDR3: TGTGCCAGCAGTTTCACCGGGACAGGGGCAAACACCATATATTTT.

The chain carries TRBV6-1 and TRBJ1-4; a weak D match, TRBD1 (5 bases). The V and J ends lost 6 bases and 2 bases respectively, with 7 bases between them. This CDR3 spans 13 amino acids. The V gene's germline CDR1 is MNHNS and CDR2 SASEGT. Written as DNA, the CDR3 is TGTGCCAGCAGCAGGGCCACTAATGAAAAACTGTTTTTT. Protein product: CASSRATNEKLFF.

The gene calls are TRBV6-5 and TRBJ1-3; no firm D call. Looked up from germline, CDR1 is MNHEY and CDR2 is SVGAGI. Trimming took off 0 bases at V and 1 base at J, with 10 bases between the two ends. This CDR3 is built from 16 residues. CDR3 nucleotide sequence: TGTGCCAGCAGTTACTCGTTCATCCATTCTGGAAACACCATATATTTT. Its protein is CASSYSFIHSGNTIYF.

V gene TRBV7-9 combines with J gene TRBJ2-7, with a tentative D call TRBD1 (7 bases). The germline V and J ends were trimmed by 5 bases and 6 bases, with 17 bases remaining between them. Per germline, CDR1 SEHNR and CDR2 FQNEAQ (reference sequence). The CDR3 contains 14 residues. CDR3 in DNA: TGTGCCAGCAGCCCTGACAGGGACTCGGGCGAGCAGTACTTC. Translated, it gives CASSPDRDSGEQYF.

The chain carries TRBV5-1 and TRBJ1-4, with D possibly being TRBD1 (5 bases). The V and J ends lost 0 bases and 7 bases respectively, with 13 bases between them. Germline-derived CDR1 and CDR2 are SGHRS and YFSETQ. This CDR3 is built from 15 residues. Here the CDR3 reads CASSLGGGRVEKLFF. The CDR3 nucleotides are TGCGCCAGCAGCTTGGGCGGGGGTAGGGTTGAAAAACTGTTTTTT.

A single count supports this clone. The V gene is TRBV4-1, the J gene TRBJ2-1, with TRBD1 matching 8 bases. Looked up from germline, CDR1 is MGHRA and CDR2 is YSYEKL. V was clipped by 6 bases and J by 0 bases; unmatched bases: 19. The CDR3 has 20 amino acids. The CDR3 reads CASRPMGGQGLFSSYNEQFF. The CDR3 nucleotides read TGCGCCAGCAGGCCAATGGGTGGACAGGGCCTTTTCTCCTCCTACAATGAGCAGTTCTTC.

The V gene is TRBV2, the J gene TRBJ2-3; tentatively, D is TRBD2 (6 bases). V lost 8 bases and J lost 0, with 15 bases in between. Germline V gene lookup returns CDR1 SNHLY and CDR2 FYNNEI. The CDR3 has 15 amino acids. The CDR3 reads CASLRGNPSTDTQYF. In DNA, the CDR3 is TGTGCCAGCTTGCGGGGTAATCCTAGCACAGATACGCAGTATTTT.

The V call is TRBV6-1, the J call TRBJ2-5, with D tentatively TRBD2 (6 bases). Trimming stripped 8 bases from V and 5 bases from J, with 18 bases between. CDR1 and CDR2 (germline): MNHNS, SASEGT. CDR3 length: 14 amino acids. The CDR3 sequence: CASAASPGGETQYF. The CDR3 DNA follows: TGTGCCAGCGCGGCGTCCCCCGGAGGGGAGACCCAGTACTTC.

This chain joins TRBV5-1 and TRBJ1-1; 10 nucleotides align to TRBD1. V shed 3 bases, J shed 1 base, and the junction held 6 bases outside the gene matches. Germline-derived CDR1 and CDR2 are SGHRS and YFSETQ. CDR3 size: 16 residues. The CDR3 is CASSSGQGTANTEAFF. The CDR3 nucleotides are TGCGCCAGCAGCTCGGGACAGGGGACGGCGAACACTGAAGCTTTCTTT.

The V and J genes are TRBV28 and TRBJ2-4; 8 bases fit TRBD1. V gave up 6 bases and J gave up 4 bases; unmatched junction bases: 5. CDR1 is MDHEN and CDR2 is SYDVKM in the germline V gene. This CDR3 is 14 amino acids long. As DNA, the CDR3 is TGTGCCAGCAGGGAACAGGGGGGAAAAAACATTCAGTACTTC. It is translated as CASREQGGKNIQYF.

The V and J genes are TRBV11-2 and TRBJ1-1; D may be TRBD1 (6 bases). CDR3 length: 14 residues. Germline V gene data show CDR1 as SGHAT and CDR2 as FQNNGV. V was cut by 6 bases and J by 4 bases, with 15 bases left in between. CDR3 protein: CASRKGGSGTEAFF. The CDR3 bases are TGTGCCAGCAGGAAAGGGGGTTCGGGCACTGAAGCTTTCTTT.

The chain couples TRBV5-8 to TRBJ1-6; 7 nucleotides match TRBD1. Trimming at V came to 0 bases and at J to 2 bases, leaving 2 bases not matched to a gene. CDR3 length: 16 residues. Germline CDR1 reads SGHTS; CDR2 reads YDEGEE. CDR3 sequence: CASSLGGGTYNSPLHF. The CDR3 DNA sequence: TGTGCCAGCAGCTTGGGAGGGGGCACCTATAATTCACCCCTCCACTTT.

The CDR3 DNA is TGTGCCAGCAGCCGGACAGGCAGCAATCAGCCCCAGCATTTT. Protein sequence: CASSRTGSNQPQHF. This sequence joins TRBV7-9 and TRBJ1-5, with 7 bases fitting TRBD1. The V gene's germline CDR1 is SEHNR and CDR2 FQNEAQ (reference sequence). With V trimmed by 5 bases and J by 1 base, 2 bases remained unmatched. This CDR3 region has 14 residues.

For the CDR3, the DNA is TGTGCCAGCAGTTACGAAGGGACATTAGAAGCTTTCTTT. Amino acids: CASSYEGTLEAFF. The chain couples TRBV6-5 to TRBJ1-1, with TRBD1 as a possible D gene (6 bases). CDR3 length: 13 amino acids. Looked up from germline, CDR1 is MNHEY and CDR2 is SVGAGI. Deletions cut 2 bases from V and 8 bases from J, with 12 bases between.

This clone was counted a single time. Other DNA sequences in this specimen translate into the identical CDR3. The chain employs TRBV9 and TRBJ2-7; TRBD1 matches 8 bases. Per the germline V gene, CDR1 is SGDLS and CDR2 is YYNGEE. CDR3 size: 15 residues. J was trimmed by 8 bases and V by 4 bases; bases with no gene match: 14. CDR3 bases: TGTGCCAGCAGCCTAATCGGGGAGCAGGGGGCAAAGCAGTACTTC. Encoded protein: CASSLIGEQGAKQYF. Supplemented by reference TRBV9 and TRBJ2-7, the full variable domain reads DSGVTQTPKHLITATGQRVTLRCSPRSGDLSVYWYQQSLDQGLQFLIQYYNGEERAKGNILERFSAQQFPDLHSELNLSSLELGDSALYFCASSLIGEQGAKQYFGPGTRLTVT.

The J gene is TRBJ2-4, the V gene TRBV7-6; 9 positions agree with TRBD2. V lost 5 bases to trimming and J lost 3 bases; unmatched junction nucleotides: 2. The CDR3 sequence is 14 residues long. CDR1 is SGHVS and CDR2 is FNYEAQ in the germline V gene. CDR3: CASSPTSGKNIQYF. CDR3 coding DNA: TGTGCCAGCAGCCCGACTAGCGGCAAAAACATTCAGTACTTC.

This chain uses TRBV4-3 with TRBJ2-3; TRBD1 agrees at 9 bases. J lost 2 bases, V lost 4 bases, and 4 bases had no gene match. Germline V gene lookup returns CDR1 LGHNA and CDR2 YSLEER. The CDR3 totals 15 residues. The CDR3 spells CASSLGQGTTDTQYF. CDR3 in DNA: TGCGCCAGCAGCCTCGGACAGGGGACCACAGATACGCAGTATTTT.

The J gene is TRBJ1-1, the V gene TRBV27, with a weak D call TRBD1 (6 bases). V dropped 6 bases and J dropped 1 base, with 12 bases sitting between them. The germline CDR1 and CDR2 sequences are MNHEY and SMNVEV (reference sequence). The CDR3 has 14 residues. The CDR3 DNA reads TGTGCCAGCAGCTTTACAGGGAGGAACACTGAAGCTTTCTTT. This translates into CASSFTGRNTEAFF.

The rearrangement links TRBV9 to TRBJ2-1, with TRBD2 matching over 10 bases. The CDR3 covers 19 residues. V was pared by 4 bases and J by 2 bases, with 15 bases of the junction left unmatched. CDR1 is SGDLS, CDR2 YYNGEE, per germline. The CDR3 here is CASSPPSASGGDTYNEQFF. CDR3 nucleotides: TGTGCCAGCAGCCCCCCGTCGGCTAGCGGGGGTGACACCTACAATGAGCAGTTCTTC.